The 27 T cell receptor beta chains presented below share a single source sample, sequenced in a study of cytomegalovirus exposure and HLA in healthy donors. PCR primers comprised 60 Vbeta and 13 Jbeta primers. The method was immunoSEQ multiplex PCR; TCRdb's version includes in-frame clones alone and lacks a portion of them. The sample carries roughly 150,000 clones, around four fifths recorded once. Material: PBMCs. Receptors originate from a man aged 25-45 years in good health and CMV-seronegative.

This clone was counted once. The chain employs TRBV5-6 and TRBJ2-3; no clear D gene. The germline CDR1 and CDR2 sequences are SGHDT and YYEEEE. The CDR3 extends over 13 amino acids. The V end was cut by 1 base, the J end by 7 bases, with 10 bases between. CDR3 amino acids: CASSLNPSYTQYF. The CDR3 nucleotides read TGTGCCAGCAGCTTGAATCCCAGTTATACGCAGTATTTT.

The V and J genes are TRBV19 and TRBJ2-2; TRBD2 is a possible D gene (7 bases). The CDR3 totals 17 residues. The V gene's germline CDR1 is LNHDA and CDR2 SQIVND (reference sequence). Trimming stripped 7 bases from V and 4 bases from J, with 22 bases between. CDR3 amino acids: CASNHKGGREVTGELFF. The CDR3 DNA sequence: TGTGCCAGTAATCACAAGGGGGGGCGTGAGGTCACCGGGGAGCTGTTTTTT.

The V and J genes are TRBV30 and TRBJ2-5; D is possibly TRBD1 (5 bases). The CDR3 has 14 residues. V lost 1 base and J 4 bases, leaving 13 bases between the germline ends. Germline V gene sequence: CDR1 GTSNPN, CDR2 SVGIG (reference sequence). CDR3 sequence (DNA): TGTGCCTGGAGTGGACAGCCCAAGGGAGAGACCCAGTACTTC. Its translation: CAWSGQPKGETQYF.

Remarks on this clone: A junction boundary mismatches the germline segment, possibly from a read error. The chain uses TRBV7-7 and TRBJ1-4; D is ambiguous. Germline loops: CDR1 SSHAT, CDR2 FNYEAQ (reference sequence). The CDR3 loop spans 15 amino acids. This CDR3 reads CASSPNSGPNEKLFF. CDR3 coding DNA: TGTGCTAGCAGCCCAAACAGCGGTCCAAATGAAAAACTGTTTTTT.

This chain connects TRBV6-6 to TRBJ2-7, with D perhaps matching TRBD1 (5 bases). The CDR3 has 14 residues. V was trimmed by 2 bases and J by 5 bases, leaving 13 bases between them. CDR1 is MNHNY, CDR2 SVGAGI, per germline (reference sequence). CDR3 sequence reads: CASSYLQGSHEQYF. DNA of the CDR3: TGTGCCAGCAGTTACCTGCAGGGATCCCACGAGCAGTACTTC.

The chain carries TRBV18 and TRBJ1-1; D is uncertain. The CDR3 contains 14 residues. V lost 3 bases to trimming and J lost 1 base, with 9 bases between them. CDR1 KGHSH and CDR2 LQKENI come from the germline V gene. This CDR3 is CASSPRGGNTEAFF. The CDR3 DNA sequence: TGTGCCAGCTCACCTAGAGGCGGGAACACTGAAGCTTTCTTT.

This clone was counted only a few times. The chain is built from TRBV5-1 and TRBJ2-2; tentative D call: TRBD2 (6 bases). V lost 1 base and J lost 0, with 10 bases in between. The CDR3 contains 16 residues. In germline, CDR1 is SGHRS, CDR2 YFSETQ. The CDR3 reads CASSLYGGANTGELFF. The CDR3 region has the DNA TGCGCCAGCAGCTTGTACGGCGGGGCGAACACCGGGGAGCTGTTTTTT.

The rearrangement joins TRBV19 to TRBJ2-1; TRBD2 aligns across 10 bases. CDR3 length: 15 amino acids. The germline CDR1 and CDR2 sequences are LNHDA and SQIVND (reference sequence). Germline trimming cut 9 bases from V and 5 bases from J; bases unmatched to any gene: 10. DNA for the CDR3: TGTGCCAGCAGGGAACTAGCGGGGCTTAACAATGAGCAGTTCTTC. As protein: CASRELAGLNNEQFF.

This sequence joins TRBV10-1 and TRBJ2-7; TRBD2 aligns across 8 bases. The V gene's germline CDR1 is WNHNN and CDR2 SYGVQD (reference sequence). V shed 3 bases, J shed 4 bases, and the junction held 11 bases outside the gene matches. The CDR3 length is 16 residues. The CDR3 loop is CASSDTALAGIYEQYF. The CDR3 bases are TGCGCCAGCAGTGATACCGCGTTAGCGGGGATTTACGAGCAGTACTTC.

This clone came up a few times. This chain connects TRBV6-1 to TRBJ2-7, with 11 bases aligning to TRBD1. CDR1 and CDR2 from the germline V gene are MNHNS and SASEGT. V lost 2 bases, J lost 1 base, and 4 bases stayed unmatched. This CDR3 is 16 amino acids long. CDR3 region: CASSEPGQGGSYEQYF. CDR3 coding DNA: TGTGCCAGCAGTGAACCGGGACAGGGGGGGTCCTACGAGCAGTACTTC.

This chain connects TRBV5-1 to TRBJ2-7; 10 bases fit TRBD1. CDR1 SGHRS and CDR2 YFSETQ come from the germline V gene. Germline trimming cut 7 bases from V and 1 base from J; bases unmatched to any gene: 14. This CDR3 contains 17 residues. CDR3 DNA: TGCGCCAGCTCCCCCATTCAGGGACAGGGGAGTTCCTACGAGCAGTACTTC. Protein sequence: CASSPIQGQGSSYEQYF.

The chain couples TRBV7-6 to TRBJ1-6, with D perhaps TRBD1 (5 bases). V was cut by 4 bases and J by 9 bases, with 13 bases left in between. The germline V gene has CDR1 SGHVS and CDR2 FNYEAQ. The CDR3 sequence is 14 residues long. The CDR3 region is CASSWGGGPSPLHF. CDR3 in DNA: TGTGCCAGCAGCTGGGGGGGAGGGCCTTCACCCCTCCACTTT.

The chain links TRBV11-2 to TRBJ2-7; 7 bases are a match to TRBD2. The V segment lost 7 bases and the J segment 2 bases; nucleotides outside the gene matches: 8. Germline CDR1 and CDR2: SGHAT and FQNNGV. This CDR3 spans 14 amino acids. The DNA for the CDR3 is TGTGCCAGCACCCCACAAGCGGGGCCCTACGAGCAGTACTTC. Amino acid sequence: CASTPQAGPYEQYF.

A single count supports this clone. J is TRBJ1-2 and V is TRBV5-5; 7 bases align to TRBD1. Germline V CDR1 and CDR2: SGHKS, YYEKEE (reference sequence). The length of the CDR3 is 13 residues. After removal of 5 bases from V and 6 bases from J, the junction contained 7 bases not matched to a gene. The CDR3 is CASSSQGIDGYTF. The CDR3 DNA reads TGTGCCAGCAGTTCACAGGGGATCGATGGCTACACCTTC.

A few counts support this clone. CDR3 in DNA: TGTGCCAGCTCACCATTGACACAAGAGACCCAGTACTTC. It encodes CASSPLTQETQYF. The chain combines TRBV18 with TRBJ2-5; D unclear. The CDR3 covers 13 residues. Germline values: CDR1 KGHSH, CDR2 LQKENI. Trimming removed 2 bases at V and 2 bases at J, with 6 bases between.

This clone was detected only once. The sample contains more than one DNA sequence encoding this CDR3. The V gene is TRBV30, the J gene TRBJ1-5, with 9 bases that match TRBD1. The trim removed 3 bases at V and 7 bases at J, leaving 7 bases unmatched. This CDR3 region has 14 residues. Germline V CDR1 and CDR2: GTSNPN, SVGIG (reference sequence). CDR3 in amino acids: CAWRDRGRGQPQHF. CDR3 DNA: TGTGCCTGGAGGGACAGGGGAAGAGGGCAGCCCCAGCATTTT.

The V call is TRBV2, the J call TRBJ2-7; possible D gene TRBD1, 5 bases. This CDR3 is 12 amino acids long. The germline V gene encodes CDR1 SNHLY and CDR2 FYNNEI. Trimming stripped 5 bases from V and 7 bases from J, with 12 bases between. This CDR3 reads CASSYQGSEQYF. The CDR3, as DNA: TGTGCCAGCAGTTATCAGGGTAGTGAGCAGTACTTC.

The J gene is TRBJ1-5, the V gene TRBV11-2, with 11 bases identical to TRBD1. Germline CDR1 is SGHAT and CDR2 is FQNNGV. Trimming removed 4 bases from V and 7 bases from J; junction bases left unmatched: 3. The CDR3 loop spans 14 amino acids. CDR3 region: CASSSRTGGQPQHF. The CDR3 DNA reads TGTGCCAGCAGCTCGCGGACAGGGGGCCAGCCCCAGCATTTT.

About this clone: Other DNA sequences in this sample translate to the same CDR3. V and J are TRBV11-3 and TRBJ2-7; no clear D. Looked up from germline, CDR1 is SGHNT and CDR2 is YENEEA. The V end lost 1 base, the J end lost 0 bases, and 7 bases lay between the germline ends. This CDR3 comprises 14 residues. The chain's CDR3 is CASSLGGSSYEQYF. The DNA of the CDR3 is TGTGCCAGCAGCTTAGGCGGCAGCTCCTACGAGCAGTACTTC.

This chain links TRBV4-3 with TRBJ2-1; D remains unclear. The V and J ends lost 1 base and 0 bases respectively, with 13 bases between them. The CDR3 totals 17 residues. Per germline, CDR1 LGHNA and CDR2 YSLEER. CDR3 coding DNA: TGCGCCAGCAGCCAAGCTGAGGCTGAGAGCTCCTACAATGAGCAGTTCTTC. As protein: CASSQAEAESSYNEQFF.

CDR3: CASSYSGRAYEQYF. Here the CDR3 DNA reads TGTGCCAGCAGTTACTCTGGGCGAGCCTACGAGCAGTACTTC. V is TRBV6-5 and J is TRBJ2-7; D not certain. The CDR3 is made up of 14 amino acids. Trimming pared 0 bases from V and 2 bases from J, leaving 8 bases between. Germline values: CDR1 MNHEY, CDR2 SVGAGI.

The rearrangement links TRBV28 to TRBJ1-5, with a weak D call TRBD1 (5 bases). CDR3 length: 15 amino acids. CDR1 is MDHEN and CDR2 is SYDVKM in the germline V gene. Between the trimmed V and J ends, which lost 10 bases and 2 bases, there was a span of 18 bases. The DNA for the CDR3 is TGTGCCACACGAACAGGTCCTTGGGGCAATCAGCCCCAGCATTTT. Translating it yields CATRTGPWGNQPQHF. The variable domain in full, with the rest retrieved from reference TRBV28 and TRBJ1-5, is DVKVTQSSRYLVKRTGEKVFLECVQDMDHENMFWYRQDPGLGLRLIYFSYDVKMKEKGDIPEGYSVSREKKERFSLILESASTNQTSMYLCATRTGPWGNQPQHFGDGTRLSIL.

V is TRBV5-1 and J is TRBJ2-5; the D gene is possibly TRBD1 (5 bases). Per germline, CDR1 SGHRS and CDR2 YFSETQ. The CDR3 runs to 14 residues. V was shortened by 0 bases and J by 1 base, with 7 bases between the two germline ends. DNA of the CDR3: TGCGCCAGCAGCTTGGGGGGCGCCCAAGAGACCCAGTACTTC. Translating it yields CASSLGGAQETQYF.

This clone showed up just a few times. This sample includes further DNA sequences coding for the same CDR3. The V call is TRBV7-2, the J call TRBJ2-5; no clear D gene. The DNA end is more similar to TRBJ2-7, so the J call may be wrong. CDR1 SGHTA and CDR2 FQGNSA come from the germline V gene. This CDR3 region has 11 residues. CDR3 coding DNA: TGTGCCAGCAGCTTATCCTACGAGCAGTACTTC. It codes for CASSLSYEQYF.

This rearrangement joins TRBV11-2 to TRBJ2-1; 8 bases agree with TRBD1. With V trimmed by 5 bases and J by 6 bases, 9 bases remained unmatched. Looked up from germline, CDR1 is SGHAT and CDR2 is FQNNGV. The CDR3 totals 15 residues. The CDR3 bases are TGTGCCAGCAGCCCTCGCAGGGGGCAGGTCAATGAGCAGTTCTTC. It yields the protein CASSPRRGQVNEQFF.

The rearrangement joins TRBV5-1 to TRBJ1-6; the D gene is possibly TRBD1 (5 bases). The germline gives CDR1 SGHRS, CDR2 YFSETQ. V gave up 0 bases and J gave up 7 bases, with 8 bases separating them. This CDR3 has 14 residues. CDR3 coding DNA: TGCGCCAGCAGCTTGGTGGGGGGGAATTCACCCCTCCACTTT. Protein: CASSLVGGNSPLHF.

The chain joins TRBV7-2 to TRBJ1-3; no firm D call. The CDR3 has 18 amino acids. The germline gives CDR1 SGHTA, CDR2 FQGNSA. V lost 5 bases to trimming and J lost 0 bases, with 20 bases between them. The CDR3 DNA reads TGTGCCAGCAGCCCACACACCACCCCAGGAAGCTCTGGAAACACCATATATTTT. It encodes CASSPHTTPGSSGNTIYF.